The 29 T cell receptor beta chains listed next were all sequenced from one sample in a study of early T cells in non-severe SARS-CoV-2 infection. One entry per CDR3 protein, called by TCRdb with MiXCR from the 5' RACE reads. The sample gives roughly 58,000 distinct CDR3 sequences, roughly 11% of which show up once; 10% is in the top ten. Sequencing was performed on whole blood. The origin of the receptors is an adult who was a healthcare worker with PCR-confirmed SARS-CoV-2 infection or an uninfected control (not recorded which).

The CDR3: CATSRDHQGTEAFF. CDR3 in DNA: TGTGCCACCAGCAGAGATCATCAGGGCACTGAAGCTTTCTTT. The V and J genes are TRBV15 and TRBJ1-1, with a possible D match to TRBD1 (5 bases). V lost 0 bases and J 4 bases, leaving 9 bases between the germline ends. Looked up from germline, CDR1 is LNHNV and CDR2 is YYDKDF (reference sequence). The CDR3 has 14 residues.

This chain joins TRBV28 and TRBJ2-3, with 12 bases aligning to TRBD2. Trimming at V came to 3 bases and at J to 2 bases, leaving 6 bases not matched to a gene. Germline CDR1 MDHEN, CDR2 SYDVKM. The length of the CDR3 is 17 residues. CDR3 sequence: CASSFPSSGRATDTQYF. The CDR3 DNA reads as TGTGCCAGCAGTTTCCCTTCTAGCGGGAGGGCCACAGATACGCAGTATTTT.

In this sample, this clonotype turned up a few times. The rearrangement links TRBV19 to TRBJ2-6; the match to TRBD2 covers 9 bases. CDR1 LNHDA and CDR2 SQIVND come from the germline V gene (reference sequence). Losses at the gene ends were 5 bases for V and 4 bases for J; bases not matched to a gene: 6. The CDR3 has 16 residues. As DNA, the CDR3 is TGTGCCAGTAGTCCCGGCGGGGGGGCCGGGGCCAACGTCCTGACTTTC. This codes for CASSPGGGAGANVLTF.

The gene calls are TRBV12-2 and TRBJ1-4; the table assigns TRBD1, which was not confirmed against the DNA. TRBV12-2 is a documented pseudogene. The CDR3 runs 15 residues. The CDR3: CASRSLRQDIEKLFF. In DNA, the CDR3 is TGTGCAAGTCGCTCCCTACGACAGGATATTGAAAAACTGTTTTTT.

The V and J genes are TRBV6-1 and TRBJ1-4; no clear D gene. Trimming removed 0 bases at V and 8 bases at J, with 4 bases between. Germline CDR1 reads MNHNS; CDR2 reads SASEGT. The CDR3 is 12 residues long. The CDR3 protein is CASSEAGEKLFF. The CDR3, as DNA: TGTGCCAGCAGTGAAGCAGGAGAAAAACTGTTTTTT.

The rearrangement links TRBV11-2 to TRBJ2-7; either TRBD1 or TRBD2 may fit D (6 bases each). Between the trimmed V and J ends, which lost 5 bases and 2 bases, there was a span of 16 bases. CDR1 and CDR2 from the germline V gene are SGHAT and FQNNGV. The CDR3 extends over 15 amino acids. CDR3 residues: CASSRIRGQTYEQYF. The CDR3 region has the DNA TGTGCCAGCAGCCGTATTCGGGGGCAGACCTACGAGCAGTACTTC.

This clonotype was seen more than once but under ten times. In DNA, the CDR3 is TGTGCCAGCCTGCCAGGCCTCCAGGGGACTAACTATGGCTACACCTTC. Translated: CASLPGLQGTNYGYTF. The rearrangement joins TRBV5-4 to TRBJ1-2; D may be TRBD1 (6 bases). This CDR3 is 16 amino acids long. V lost 7 bases and J 0 bases, leaving 19 bases between the germline ends. The germline gives CDR1 SGHNT, CDR2 YYREEE (reference sequence). The whole variable domain, filled in from reference TRBV5-4 and TRBJ1-2, reads ETGVTQSPTHLIKTRGQQVTLRCSSQSGHNTVSWYQQALGQGPQFIFQYYREEENGRGNFPPRFSGLQFPNYSSELNVNALELDDSALYLCASLPGLQGTNYGYTFGSGTRLTVV.

The V call is TRBV29-1, the J call TRBJ2-3; D may correspond to TRBD1 or TRBD2 (5 bases each). The CDR3 is 12 amino acids. Deletions cut 7 bases from V and 1 base from J, with 9 bases between. Germline values: CDR1 SQVTM, CDR2 ANQGSEA. CDR3 residues: CSAGDGTDTQYF. CDR3 DNA: TGCAGCGCTGGGGACGGCACAGATACGCAGTATTTT.

J is TRBJ2-1 and V is TRBV6-2 or TRBV6-3, with TRBD2 matching over 8 bases. The J segment lost 3 bases and the V segment lost 4 bases, leaving 2 bases of the junction unmatched. The CDR3 consists of 14 residues. Germline V gene lookup returns CDR1 MNHEY and CDR2 SVGEGT. The DNA for the CDR3 is TGTGCCAGCAGTTTGACTAGCGTCTACAATGAGCAGTTCTTC. It codes for CASSLTSVYNEQFF.

This chain connects TRBV5-4 to TRBJ2-2; 11 nucleotides align to TRBD2. Losses at the gene ends were 4 bases for V and 7 bases for J; bases not matched to a gene: 9. The CDR3 consists of 16 residues. The V gene's germline CDR1 is SGHNT and CDR2 YYREEE (reference sequence). The CDR3, as DNA: TGTGCCAGCAGCCCCTTAGCGGGAGGGCTTAACGGGGAGCTGTTTTTT. Translated, it gives CASSPLAGGLNGELFF.

This clonotype has just a few counts. The genes are TRBV11-2 and TRBJ2-1; D remains ambiguous. In germline, CDR1 is SGHAT, CDR2 FQNNGV. The CDR3 contains 14 residues. With 5 bases removed from V and 9 bases from J, the gap between germline ends came to 17 bases. CDR3 sequence reads: CASSPYRPHPEQFF. The CDR3 region has the DNA TGTGCCAGCAGCCCATATAGGCCCCACCCTGAGCAGTTCTTC.

The chain joins TRBV24-1 to TRBJ1-5; 10 bases map to TRBD1. The J segment lost 5 bases and the V segment lost 5 bases, leaving 8 bases of the junction unmatched. Per germline, CDR1 KGHDR and CDR2 SFDVKD. There are 16 residues in the CDR3. The CDR3 coding sequence is TGTGCCACCAGTGCCTCGGACAGGGGGATCTATCAGCCCCAGCATTTT. Its protein is CATSASDRGIYQPQHF.

This clonotype is judged medium-sized. V and J are TRBV20-1 and TRBJ2-2; D remains ambiguous. Deletions cut 1 base from V and 5 bases from J, with 11 bases between. This CDR3 spans 14 amino acids. From germline, CDR1 is DFQATT and CDR2 SNEGSKA (reference sequence). CDR3 nucleotides: TGCAGTGCTAGAGGTTTTAGGGAAACCGGGGAGCTGTTTTTT. This encodes CSARGFRETGELFF.

V usage is TRBV5-4 and J usage is TRBJ2-1; possible D gene TRBD2, 6 bases. In germline, CDR1 is SGHNT, CDR2 YYREEE (reference sequence). This CDR3 is built from 16 residues. V was trimmed by 4 bases and J by 0 bases, leaving 14 bases between them. As DNA, the CDR3 is TGTGCCAGCAGCACCTTAGCGGTCGCCTCCTACAATGAGCAGTTCTTC. Translated: CASSTLAVASYNEQFF.

The chain has TRBV12-3 or TRBV12-4 and TRBJ1-2, with D hard to call. This CDR3 has 13 residues. V was clipped by 3 bases and J by 9 bases, with 14 bases between them. CDR3 amino acids: CASSFPGRYSYTF. Written as DNA, the CDR3 is TGTGCCAGCAGTTTCCCGGGGAGGTATAGCTACACCTTC.

At least ten counts were recorded for this clonotype. The rearrangement uses TRBV18 and TRBJ2-1, with D unclear. The CDR3 spans 13 residues. Germline CDR1 KGHSH, CDR2 LQKENI. Trimming cost V 3 bases and J 5 bases, with 8 bases left between them. CDR3 amino acids: CASSPASDNEQFF. In DNA form, the CDR3 reads TGTGCCAGCTCACCTGCTTCTGACAATGAGCAGTTCTTC.

The chain couples TRBV3-1 to TRBJ2-2; tentative D call: TRBD1 (5 bases). The germline gives CDR1 LGHDT, CDR2 YNNKEL (reference sequence). Trimming stripped 4 bases from V and 7 bases from J, with 10 bases between. CDR3 length: 13 residues. The CDR3 protein is CASSPQEYGELFF. DNA of the CDR3: TGTGCCAGCAGCCCACAGGAGTACGGGGAGCTGTTTTTT.

The J gene is TRBJ1-2, the V gene TRBV28; 8 bases fit TRBD1. With 6 bases clipped from V and 4 bases from J, the junction kept 7 bases outside the gene matches. The CDR3 length is 14 residues. Germline-derived CDR1 and CDR2 are MDHEN and SYDVKM. For the CDR3, the DNA is TGTGCCAGCAGATCACAGGGGGTCGGCTATGGCTACACCTTC. Protein product: CASRSQGVGYGYTF.

This clonotype was counted at least ten times. This sequence joins TRBV20-1 and TRBJ2-5; TRBD2 aligns across 10 bases. The length of the CDR3 is 17 residues. Germline V lookup: CDR1 DFQATT, CDR2 SNEGSKA (reference sequence). After removal of 1 base from V and 2 bases from J, the junction contained 10 bases not matched to a gene. The CDR3 coding sequence is TGCAGTGCTAGAGGGGGCACGGAACTAGCGGGGCAAGAGACCCAGTACTTC. Translated, it gives CSARGGTELAGQETQYF.

The gene calls are TRBV10-2 and TRBJ2-7; D assignment may be TRBD1 or TRBD2 (7 bases each). The germline V gene encodes CDR1 WSHSY and CDR2 SAAADI. Deletions cut 5 bases from V and 5 bases from J, with 10 bases between. The CDR3 totals 12 residues. Here the CDR3 reads CASSQGGNEQYF. CDR3 nucleotides: TGCGCCAGCAGTCAGGGGGGGAACGAGCAGTACTTC.

DNA for the CDR3: TGTGCCAGCGGAGGGTACGGGGCCAACGTCCTGACTTTC. This codes for CASGGYGANVLTF. This chain links TRBV28 with TRBJ2-6; D possibly corresponds to TRBD2 (6 bases). Trimming removed 8 bases at V and 4 bases at J, with 9 bases between. The CDR3 sequence is 13 residues long. Germline V lookup: CDR1 MDHEN, CDR2 SYDVKM.

In its sample, this clonotype was seen a few times. This chain uses TRBV7-9 with TRBJ2-7; TRBD2 might be the D (5 bases). V lost 3 bases, J lost 6 bases, and 18 bases lay in between. This CDR3 region has 15 residues. Germline CDR1 is SEHNR and CDR2 is FQNEAQ (reference sequence). For the CDR3, the DNA is TGTGCCAGCAGCTTGGAGACTATACGGCGCGGCGAGCAGTACTTC. This gives the protein CASSLETIRRGEQYF.

This clonotype was found a few times. The chain joins TRBV2 to TRBJ2-3; D gene uncertain. The CDR3 length is 14 residues. The germline CDR1 and CDR2 sequences are SNHLY and FYNNEI. Trimming shortened V by 6 bases and J by 0 bases, and 10 bases separated the two germline ends. The chain's CDR3 is CASRIGPSTDTQYF. The CDR3 DNA reads as TGTGCCAGCAGGATCGGCCCCAGCACAGATACGCAGTATTTT.

The chain links TRBV10-3 to TRBJ1-1, with 7 bases identical to TRBD1. The CDR3 is 15 residues long. Germline CDR1 ENHRY, CDR2 SYGVKD. The J segment lost 1 base and the V segment lost 4 bases, leaving 6 bases of the junction unmatched. The CDR3: CAISGYTGENTEAFF. The CDR3 nucleotides are TGTGCCATCAGTGGATATACAGGGGAGAACACTGAAGCTTTCTTT.

This clonotype showed up many times. The chain joins TRBV7-9 to TRBJ2-7; D remains ambiguous. CDR1 SEHNR and CDR2 FQNEAQ come from the germline V gene (reference sequence). The CDR3 runs 11 residues. Trimming pared 6 bases from V and 5 bases from J, leaving 8 bases between. Here the CDR3 DNA reads TGTGCCAGCAGGTCCGGTGACGAGCAGTACTTC. It codes for CASRSGDEQYF.

This clonotype was seen repeatedly, ten times or more. V gene TRBV27 combines with J gene TRBJ2-7, with 9 bases aligning to TRBD1. Germline lookup yields CDR1 MNHEY and CDR2 SMNVEV (reference sequence). V shed 3 bases and J 0 bases; nucleotides not matched to a gene: 15. The CDR3 runs to 19 residues. The CDR3 DNA sequence: TGTGCCAGCAGTTTTCGTCCGAGACAGGGGGTGAACTACTCCTACGAGCAGTACTTC. As protein: CASSFRPRQGVNYSYEQYF.

With regard to this clonotype: Just one base apart from a much larger clone, this may be a read error. The V call is TRBV20-1, the J call TRBJ2-1, with 7 bases identical to TRBD1. Germline trimming cut 6 bases from V and 4 bases from J; bases unmatched to any gene: 12. The CDR3 totals 15 residues. The germline CDR1 and CDR2 sequences are DFQATT and SNEGSKA (reference sequence). The CDR3 DNA follows: TGCAGTGCCCATTCCGGACAGGTAAGGTACAATGAGCAGTTCTTC. Residues: CSAHSGQVRYNEQFF.

This clonotype appeared a few times. This chain joins TRBV7-2 and TRBJ2-3; 11 nucleotides agree with TRBD1. CDR3 size: 15 residues. Germline V gene lookup returns CDR1 SGHTA and CDR2 FQGNSA. V lost 5 bases to trimming and J lost 7 bases; unmatched junction nucleotides: 8. This chain's CDR3 is CASSPGQGATNTQYF. DNA for the CDR3: TGTGCCAGCAGCCCTGGACAGGGGGCAACAAATACGCAGTATTTT.

This chain links TRBV6-2 or TRBV6-3 with TRBJ1-2; 9 bases align to TRBD1. The J segment lost 6 bases and the V segment lost 7 bases, leaving 9 bases of the junction unmatched. The CDR3 spans 14 residues. Germline lookup yields CDR1 MNHEY and CDR2 SVGEGT. CDR3 sequence: CASTTDRGVNGYTF. The CDR3 bases are TGTGCCAGCACCACTGACAGGGGGGTTAATGGCTACACCTTC.